The 29 T cell receptor beta chains below come from one sample, sequenced in a study of T cell repertoires in cytomegalovirus infection. TCRdb reprocessed the reads via MiXCR and lists one record per CDR3 protein. Of 310,000 or so distinct CDR3 sequences in the sample, around 9.1% were seen once. The sequenced material came from PBMCs. The receptors come from a human donor in good health (CMV status not recorded). Some clones in this sample may be carry-over from other donors' samples.

There are many counts of this clonotype. This sequence joins TRBV7-2 and TRBJ1-2, with 7 bases aligning to TRBD1. V shed 5 bases, J shed 8 bases, and the junction held 11 bases outside the gene matches. This CDR3 has 14 amino acids. Germline V gives CDR1 SGHTA, CDR2 FQGNSA. CDR3 DNA sequence: TGTGCCAGCAGCGAGACTCCAGGGGGGCCCGGCTACACCTTC. It encodes CASSETPGGPGYTF.

V usage is TRBV6-5 and J usage is TRBJ2-2; the D gene could be TRBD1 or TRBD2 (5 bases each). Trimming removed 9 bases from V and 5 bases from J, with 16 bases in between. In germline, CDR1 is MNHEY, CDR2 SVGAGI. The CDR3 contains 14 residues. The CDR3: CASGWGRETGELFF. CDR3 coding DNA: TGTGCCAGTGGGTGGGGGAGAGAGACCGGGGAGCTGTTTTTT.

This clonotype was detected many times. The chain employs TRBV2 and TRBJ2-5, with D unresolved. The CDR3 contains 11 residues. The germline V and J ends were trimmed by 2 bases and 6 bases, with 4 bases remaining between them. Germline CDR1 and CDR2: SNHLY and FYNNEI. CDR3 region: CASSESQTQYF. The CDR3 DNA reads as TGTGCCAGCAGTGAAAGTCAGACCCAGTACTTC.

This clonotype has a count of ten or more. The chain combines TRBV11-2 with TRBJ2-1; the D call may be TRBD1 or TRBD2 (6 bases each). The CDR3 is 16 amino acids. CDR1 and CDR2 (germline): SGHAT, FQNNGV. The V end lost 1 base, the J end lost 1 base, and 11 bases lay between the germline ends. The CDR3 sequence: CASSLVGAGSYNEQFF. The CDR3 DNA reads as TGTGCCAGCAGCTTAGTGGGGGCGGGATCCTACAATGAGCAGTTCTTC.

This clonotype was counted ten times or more. V usage is TRBV20-1 and J usage is TRBJ2-5; a weak D match, TRBD1 (7 bases). Between the trimmed V and J ends, which lost 4 bases and 6 bases, there was a span of 15 bases. The CDR3 runs to 13 residues. CDR1 DFQATT and CDR2 SNEGSKA come from the germline V gene (reference sequence). CDR3: CSANRQGGKTQYF. CDR3 DNA: TGCAGTGCTAATAGACAGGGCGGGAAGACCCAGTACTTC.

This clonotype came up many times. This chain connects TRBV7-2 to TRBJ2-7; D is possibly TRBD1 (5 bases). With 0 bases removed from V and 4 bases from J, the gap between germline ends came to 10 bases. CDR1 and CDR2 from the germline V gene are SGHTA and FQGNSA. The CDR3 consists of 14 residues. CDR3 residues: CASSLAWGPYEQYV. Here the CDR3 DNA reads TGTGCCAGCAGCTTAGCGTGGGGCCCATACGAGCAGTACGTC.

This clonotype was counted many times. The chain couples TRBV5-1 to TRBJ1-1; D remains unclear. This CDR3 has 15 amino acids. Per germline, CDR1 SGHRS and CDR2 YFSETQ. With 0 bases removed from V and 1 base from J, the gap between germline ends came to 10 bases. CDR3 residues: CASSLVSGENTEAFF. The DNA of the CDR3 is TGCGCCAGCAGCTTGGTGTCGGGAGAGAACACTGAAGCTTTCTTT.

The sample holds many counts of this clonotype. The V and J genes are TRBV20-1 and TRBJ2-1; 8 bases match TRBD2. This CDR3 region has 16 residues. Germline-derived CDR1 and CDR2 are DFQATT and SNEGSKA (reference sequence). V was clipped by 4 bases and J by 0 bases; unmatched bases: 8. This CDR3 reads CSATTGGLGSYNEQFF. The CDR3 coding sequence is TGCAGTGCTACCACCGGGGGACTAGGCTCCTACAATGAGCAGTTCTTC.

In this sample, this clonotype turned up many times. The gene calls are TRBV7-8 and TRBJ1-1; unclear D gene. The CDR3 contains 13 residues. Per germline, CDR1 SGHVS and CDR2 FQNEAQ. The ends were cut back, 5 bases at V and 8 bases at J, with 15 bases in the middle. The DNA of the CDR3 is TGTGCCAGCAGCCAGAAAACCAATACCGAAGCTTTCTTT. As protein: CASSQKTNTEAFF.

This clonotype was seen many times. The chain recombines TRBV2 with TRBJ2-2; D gene uncertain. The CDR3 is 15 residues long. CDR1 SNHLY and CDR2 FYNNEI come from the germline V gene. V shed 8 bases and J shed 0 bases, with 13 bases lying between them. The CDR3 is CASQEWQANTGELFF. CDR3 coding DNA: TGTGCCAGCCAAGAGTGGCAGGCGAACACCGGGGAGCTGTTTTTT.

This clonotype was observed many times. The chain joins TRBV6-2 or TRBV6-3 to TRBJ2-1, with 8 bases matching TRBD1. CDR3 length: 15 amino acids. J lost 5 bases, V lost 6 bases, and 9 bases had no gene match. Germline V gene lookup returns CDR1 MNHEY and CDR2 SVGEGT. The CDR3 loop is CASSKPPDRDNEQFF. CDR3 bases: TGTGCCAGCAGCAAACCGCCGGACAGGGACAATGAGCAGTTCTTC.

This chain connects TRBV10-2 to TRBJ2-5; possible D gene TRBD2, 6 bases. Germline lookup yields CDR1 WSHSY and CDR2 SAAADI. The CDR3 length is 16 residues. The V and J ends lost 6 bases and 3 bases respectively, with 20 bases between them. The CDR3 is CASSENAGRRKETQYF. The DNA of the CDR3 is TGCGCCAGCAGCGAAAATGCGGGGAGACGAAAAGAGACCCAGTACTTC.

This clonotype showed up many times. This chain uses TRBV6-2 or TRBV6-3 with TRBJ2-5, with D tentatively TRBD1 or TRBD2 (6 bases each). This CDR3 spans 14 amino acids. Deletions cut 3 bases from V and 2 bases from J, with 10 bases between. Germline CDR1 reads MNHEY; CDR2 reads SVGEGT. CDR3 region: CASSYRGLQETQYF. CDR3 DNA sequence: TGTGCCAGCAGTTATCGGGGGCTACAAGAGACCCAGTACTTC.

This clonotype has a count of ten or more. The gene calls are TRBV4-1 and TRBJ2-1; 9 bases fit TRBD1. Losses at the gene ends were 4 bases for V and 4 bases for J; bases not matched to a gene: 8. The CDR3 runs to 16 residues. The V gene's germline CDR1 is MGHRA and CDR2 YSYEKL. The CDR3 protein is CASSRMDRGPYNEQFF. DNA for the CDR3: TGCGCCAGCAGCCGGATGGACAGGGGTCCTTACAATGAGCAGTTCTTC.

This clonotype was found many times. The chain combines TRBV12-3 or TRBV12-4 with TRBJ2-7; TRBD1 matches at 9 bases. J lost 5 bases, V lost 5 bases, and 4 bases had no gene match. The CDR3 extends over 13 amino acids. CDR3 loop: CASSPDRGDEQYV. The CDR3 coding sequence is TGTGCCAGCAGTCCAGACAGGGGGGACGAGCAGTACGTC.

This clonotype was seen ten or more times. This chain connects TRBV28 to TRBJ1-4, with 8 positions matching TRBD1. V lost 6 bases, J lost 3 bases, and 12 bases stayed unmatched. Germline-derived CDR1 and CDR2 are MDHEN and SYDVKM. This CDR3 spans 17 amino acids. The CDR3 region has the DNA TGTGCCAGCAGGACGTATCAGGGGGCGCCGGCTAATGAAAAACTGTTTTTT. It codes for CASRTYQGAPANEKLFF.

Only one count was recorded for this clonotype. The chain employs TRBV12-3 or TRBV12-4 and TRBJ2-5, with a tentative D call TRBD2 (5 bases). The CDR3 consists of 16 residues. The ends were cut back, 5 bases at V and 5 bases at J, with 21 bases in the middle. CDR3 bases: TGTGCCAGCAGTAGAAAGCCGGGGTTAGTAGGGGAGACCCAGTACTTC. This gives the protein CASSRKPGLVGETQYF.

In this sample, this clonotype turned up many times. The V and J genes are TRBV28 and TRBJ2-7; 7 bases map to TRBD1. The CDR3 is 14 amino acids. The ends lost 3 bases at V and 3 bases at J; junction bases unmatched: 5. CDR1 is MDHEN and CDR2 is SYDVKM in the germline V gene. For the CDR3, the DNA is TGTGCCAGCAGTTTCTCAGGGGGTATCTACGAGCAGTACGTC. Translating gives CASSFSGGIYEQYV.

This clonotype was counted at least ten times. This chain joins TRBV7-6 and TRBJ2-1; D gene unclear. The CDR3 length is 12 residues. V lost 5 bases, J lost 7 bases, and 9 bases lay in between. CDR1 is SGHVS and CDR2 is FNYEAQ in the germline V gene. Here the CDR3 reads CASSTLKNEQFF. Here the CDR3 DNA reads TGTGCCAGCAGCACATTAAAGAATGAGCAGTTCTTC.

This clonotype was counted many times. The rearrangement links TRBV7-9 to TRBJ2-4, with D unresolved. This CDR3 contains 14 residues. V was trimmed by 5 bases and J by 3 bases, leaving 11 bases between them. Germline CDR1 is SEHNR and CDR2 is FQNEAQ (reference sequence). CDR3 sequence reads: CASSPQWGKNIQYF. CDR3 sequence (DNA): TGTGCCAGCAGCCCTCAGTGGGGCAAAAACATTCAGTACTTC.

This clonotype has a count of ten or more. This rearrangement joins TRBV6-2 or TRBV6-3 to TRBJ1-1; no reliable D call. CDR3 length: 14 amino acids. V lost 5 bases and J lost 1, with 11 bases in between. Germline lookup yields CDR1 MNHEY and CDR2 SVGEGT. The DNA for the CDR3 is TGTGCCAGCAGTGAGCACTCATCGAACACTGAAGCTTTCTTT. Protein sequence: CASSEHSSNTEAFF.

This clonotype was detected many times. The gene calls are TRBV7-2 and TRBJ1-1, with D perhaps matching TRBD1 (5 bases). The CDR3 loop spans 19 amino acids. V lost 5 bases, J lost 5 bases, and 30 bases lay in between. Germline V lookup: CDR1 SGHTA, CDR2 FQGNSA. The CDR3 region is CASSPRLPQVKGRGTEAFF. The CDR3 DNA reads as TGTGCCAGCAGCCCCAGATTACCCCAGGTAAAGGGGAGAGGGACTGAAGCTTTCTTT.

In this sample, this clonotype turned up a few times. This chain joins TRBV28 and TRBJ2-3, with 9 bases identical to TRBD2. The ends lost 5 bases at V and 4 bases at J; junction bases unmatched: 7. The CDR3 totals 15 residues. Germline CDR1 and CDR2: MDHEN and SYDVKM. For the CDR3, the DNA is TGTGCCAGCAGTCCGGGCGGGGGGGCCGCAGATACGCAGTATTTT. This translates into CASSPGGGAADTQYF.

The genes are TRBV28 and TRBJ2-2; no reliable D call. This CDR3 contains 15 residues. Trimming cost V 10 bases and J 3 bases, with 18 bases left between them. Germline assignment: CDR1 MDHEN and CDR2 SYDVKM. Here the CDR3 DNA reads TGTGCCACCCAATCCCCAACAGAGCACACCGGGGAGCTGTTTTTT. It specifies CATQSPTEHTGELFF. The whole variable domain, remainder taken from reference TRBV28 and TRBJ2-2, is DVKVTQSSRYLVKRTGEKVFLECVQDMDHENMFWYRQDPGLGLRLIYFSYDVKMKEKGDIPEGYSVSREKKERFSLILESASTNQTSMYLCATQSPTEHTGELFFGEGSRLTVL.

Many counts were recorded for this clonotype. V gene TRBV10-3 combines with J gene TRBJ2-3; a possible D gene is TRBD2 (7 bases). V was pared by 9 bases and J by 2 bases, with 18 bases between. The CDR3 has 15 amino acids. The germline V gene has CDR1 ENHRY and CDR2 SYGVKD. Written as DNA, the CDR3 is TGTGCCATGCGTCCGGGGGGCATATCCACAGATACGCAGTATTTT. Translation gives CAMRPGGISTDTQYF.

This clonotype was counted many times. V and J are TRBV11-2 and TRBJ2-3; D call uncertain. The length of the CDR3 is 12 residues. Deletions cut 5 bases from V and 4 bases from J, with 7 bases between. Germline V gene data show CDR1 as SGHAT and CDR2 as FQNNGV. The CDR3 sequence is CASSPGADTQYF. The CDR3 DNA is TGTGCCAGCAGCCCCGGAGCAGATACGCAGTATTTT.

This clonotype has at least ten counts. The chain combines TRBV12-3 or TRBV12-4 with TRBJ2-2, with D perhaps matching TRBD1 or TRBD2 (6 bases each). Trimming removed 3 bases from V and 2 bases from J, with 7 bases in between. This CDR3 comprises 14 residues. CDR3 residues: CASSLGGNTGELFF. The CDR3, as DNA: TGTGCCAGCAGTTTGGGGGGCAACACCGGGGAGCTGTTTTTT.

Many counts were recorded for this clonotype. The chain is built from TRBV28 and TRBJ2-5; 9 nucleotides align to TRBD1. Trimming removed 6 bases from V and 6 bases from J; junction bases left unmatched: 5. Germline V CDR1 and CDR2: MDHEN, SYDVKM. This CDR3 region has 13 residues. The CDR3 here is CASRRQGVKTQYF. CDR3 nucleotide sequence: TGTGCCAGCAGAAGACAGGGGGTTAAGACCCAGTACTTC.

A few counts support this clonotype. The rearrangement uses TRBV28 and TRBJ1-5; D perhaps matches TRBD1 (6 bases). The CDR3 runs 16 residues. Germline V CDR1 and CDR2: MDHEN, SYDVKM. Trimming took 5 bases from V and 3 from J, leaving 17 bases between them. Here the CDR3 reads CASSVKLGTNNQPQHF. CDR3 coding DNA: TGTGCCAGCAGTGTAAAACTCGGGACAAACAATCAGCCCCAGCATTTT.